One sample yielded the 8 T cell receptor beta chains listed below, sequenced in a study of T-cell memory formation after mild COVID-19. Each CDR3 protein is one row after TCRdb ran MiXCR on the 5' RACE reads. The sample contains 400,000 or so distinct CDR3 sequences, around 18% of which appear only once. Sequencing input: PBMCs or a T cell subset sorted from them (not recorded which). These receptors came from an adult woman who had mild COVID-19 (a few samples of this study predate the infection). Cell type and time point are not known.

The sample holds one count of this clonotype. The chain uses TRBV30 and TRBJ2-7; D may be TRBD2 (5 bases). The CDR3 spans 11 residues. Germline V gives CDR1 GTSNPN, CDR2 SVGIG (reference sequence). The V and J ends lost 3 bases and 2 bases respectively, with 5 bases between them. The CDR3 nucleotides read TGTGCCTGGAGGCGGGCCTACGAGCAGTACTTC. Its protein is CAWRRAYEQYF.

The rearrangement uses TRBV6-1 and TRBJ1-1; D is perhaps TRBD1 (5 bases). The germline gives CDR1 MNHNS, CDR2 SASEGT. V gave up 8 bases and J gave up 3 bases, with 16 bases separating them. This CDR3 has 14 amino acids. DNA of the CDR3: TGTGCCAGCGGCGGGCAGGGTACTCACACTGAAGCTTTCTTT. As protein: CASGGQGTHTEAFF.

The table lists this clonotype with a few counts. The V gene is TRBV9, the J gene TRBJ2-7; 10 nucleotides match TRBD2. The germline V gene has CDR1 SGDLS and CDR2 YYNGEE. This CDR3 region has 15 residues. Trimming took 3 bases from V and 5 from J; bases not matched to a gene: 8. CDR3 coding DNA: TGTGCCAGCAGCGCCGCCGGGACTAGCGTCGACGAGCAGTACTTC. Its translation is CASSAAGTSVDEQYF.

The table lists this clonotype with many counts. V is TRBV24-1 and J is TRBJ2-1, with D perhaps given as TRBD1 or TRBD2 (5 bases each). This CDR3 has 16 amino acids. Trimming pared 3 bases from V and 6 bases from J, leaving 17 bases between. In germline, CDR1 is KGHDR, CDR2 SFDVKD. CDR3 in amino acids: CATSDPQWGYGNEQFF. In nucleotides, the CDR3 is TGTGCCACCAGTGATCCCCAATGGGGGTATGGCAATGAGCAGTTCTTC.

This clonotype was observed a few times. The chain recombines TRBV4-3 with TRBJ1-4; D not certain. CDR1 and CDR2 from the germline V gene are LGHNA and YSLEER. CDR3 length equals 15 residues. V was shortened by 0 bases and J by 5 bases, with 10 bases between the two germline ends. The CDR3 region has the DNA TGCGCCAGCAGCCAAGAATCCCAGAACAATGAAAAACTGTTTTTT. It translates to CASSQESQNNEKLFF.

This clonotype has more than one count but fewer than ten. This chain connects TRBV6-5 to TRBJ2-1; possible D gene TRBD2, 5 bases. Germline lookup yields CDR1 MNHEY and CDR2 SVGAGI. This CDR3 region has 14 residues. The ends were cut back, 4 bases at V and 6 bases at J, with 13 bases in the middle. CDR3 in amino acids: CASSLMGARNEQFF. DNA for the CDR3: TGTGCCAGCAGTTTAATGGGAGCCCGCAATGAGCAGTTCTTC.

This clonotype was picked up a small number of times. The chain combines TRBV27 with TRBJ1-2, with TRBD1 as a possible D gene (5 bases). Trimming took 0 bases from V and 4 from J, leaving 9 bases between them. Germline V gene sequence: CDR1 MNHEY, CDR2 SMNVEV (reference sequence). CDR3 length equals 14 residues. This CDR3 is CASSLSAGTYGYTF. DNA of the CDR3: TGTGCCAGCAGTTTATCTGCGGGGACCTATGGCTACACCTTC.

This clonotype was counted a few times. The chain carries TRBV6-5 and TRBJ2-7; maybe TRBD2 (6 bases). Germline V gene lookup returns CDR1 MNHEY and CDR2 SVGAGI. The V end was cut by 6 bases, the J end by 0 bases, with 12 bases between. The CDR3 has 14 residues. CDR3 amino acids: CASRTTSPSYEQYF. The CDR3, as DNA: TGTGCCAGCAGGACCACTAGCCCCTCCTACGAGCAGTACTTC.